This is a list of T cell receptor beta chains from one sample in a study of vaccination and CD4 T cells after COVID-19. TCRdb re-analysed the PCR reads in MiXCR, keeping a single row per CDR3 protein. The sample has some 15,000 distinct CDR3 sequences, 25% to 30% seen once; the top ten hold around 20%. The antigens for these receptors are not known. Sequencing used cultured CD4+ T cells from blood. All receptors derive from a human donor with COVID-19. The CDR3 runs from the conserved cysteine through the conserved F or W. A D gene is named only where the DNA matches it firmly. Rows may omit the clone size; those that give it use once, few, many or a size class.

>TRBD1|TRBJ2-7|TRBV6-5|.
TGTGCCAGCAGTTACACAGGGGGCGAGCAGTACTTC
CASSYTGGEQYF
>TRBD1|TRBJ2-4|TRBV7-2|.
TGTGCCAGCAGCTCTCGGACAGGGGAAAACGTTCAGTACTTC
CASSSRTGENVQYF
>TRBD1|TRBJ1-4|TRBV7-2|.
TGTGCCAGCAGCCCCACAGGGGCAGGGGAAAAACTGTTTTTT
CASSPTGAGEKLFF
>.|TRBJ1-3|TRBV18|few
TGTGCCAGCTCACCAATCCCGGGGGGCCCATCTGGAAACACCATATATTTT
CASSPIPGGPSGNTIYF
>.|TRBJ2-7|TRBV5-1|few
TGCGCCAGCAGCTCCTCGACAGGTGGGGGTTCCTACGAGCAGTACTTC
CASSSSTGGGSYEQYF
>.|TRBJ1-5|TRBV19|.
TGTGCCAGTAGTAGACCCTATAGCAATCAGCCCCAGCATTTT
CASSRPYSNQPQHF
>.|TRBJ2-5|TRBV19|once
TGTGCCAGTAGTATATCAATCCAAGAGACCCAGTACTTC
CASSISIQETQYF
>TRBD1|TRBJ2-1|TRBV6-1|.
TGTGCCAGCAGGGACAGGGTAACCTACAATGAGCAGTTCTTC
CASRDRVTYNEQFF
>.|TRBJ1-1|TRBV19|.
TGTGCCAGTCCCACTGAAGCTTTCTTT
CASPTEAFF
>TRBD2|TRBJ2-5|TRBV6-1|few
TGTGCCAGCAGCTCACTAGCGGGGGCCGGGTTCGGGACCCAGTACTTC
CASSSLAGAGFGTQYF
>.|TRBJ2-2|TRBV10-2|few
TGCGCCAGCAGTGAGTCCAACAGGGACACCGGGGAGCTGTTTTTT
CASSESNRDTGELFF
>.|TRBJ1-3|TRBV4-2|.
TGTGCCAGCAGCCAAGACAGGAATGCTGGAAACACCATATATTTT
CASSQDRNAGNTIYF
>TRBD1|TRBJ1-2|TRBV11-3|.
TGTGCCAGCAGCAGGGACAGGGCCGGCTACACCTTC
CASSRDRAGYTF
>TRBD1|TRBJ1-2|TRBV7-6|medium-sized
TGTGCCAGCAGCTTAGTAACAGGGGGAGAGAGTGGCTACACCTTC
CASSLVTGGESGYTF
>TRBD2|TRBJ2-1|TRBV7-8|once
TGTGCCACCTCCCCGGGGGGGGCCGCCTACAATGAGCAGTTCTTC
CATSPGGAAYNEQFF
>.|TRBJ2-5|TRBV23-1|.
TGCGCCAGGGGGCGCAAATTACAAGAGACCCAGTACTTC
CARGRKLQETQYF
>TRBD1|TRBJ2-1|TRBV18|few
TGTGCCAGCTCACCAATAACAGGGGACAATGAGCAGTTCTTC
CASSPITGDNEQFF
>.|TRBJ2-7|TRBV2|.
TGTGCCAGCAGACTCGGGGCTTGGGGCTCCTACGAGCAGTACTTC
CASRLGAWGSYEQYF
>TRBD1|TRBJ1-2|TRBV18|.
TGTGCCAGCTCACCGCTGCAGGGGGCCTATGGCTACACCTTC
CASSPLQGAYGYTF
>TRBD1|TRBJ1-2|TRBV5-1|.
TGCGCCAGCAGCTCCTTAACCGGGACAGGGTTTAGGAACTATGGCTACACCTTC
CASSSLTGTGFRNYGYTF
>TRBD2|TRBJ2-3|TRBV20-1|few
TGCAGTGCTAGGGGCGCTAGCGGGGTTGTAGATACGCAGTATTTT
CSARGASGVVDTQYF
>TRBD1|TRBJ2-7|TRBV6-1|.
TGTGCCAGCAGAGCCTGGGACAGGGGATTAGGCGAGCAGTACTTC
CASRAWDRGLGEQYF
>.|TRBJ1-2|TRBV12-3/TRBV12-4|.
TGTGCCAGCAGCAGCCATCGAAACTATGGCTACACCTTC
CASSSHRNYGYTF
>TRBD1|TRBJ1-2|TRBV20-1|few
TGCAGTGCTGGGACAGGGAATTTTGGAGGCTACACCTTC
CSAGTGNFGGYTF
>.|TRBJ1-5|TRBV6-5|.
TGTGCCAGCAGTTATCTCCCTAGCAATCAGCCCCAGCATTTT
CASSYLPSNQPQHF
>.|TRBJ1-6|TRBV7-2|few
TGTGCCAGCAGCCCTCGACAGATGAATAATTCACCCCTCCACTTT
CASSPRQMNNSPLHF
>.|TRBJ1-6|TRBV19|few
TGTGCCAGTAGTGGGGACACGCTGAGCTCCTATAATTCACCCCTCCACTTT
CASSGDTLSSYNSPLHF
>.|TRBJ1-1|TRBV2|.
TGTGCCAGCAGTGAAGCGGGGGGGCAGGCTAAATGGGCTGAAGCTTTCTTT
CASSEAGGQAKWAEAFF
>TRBD1|TRBJ1-5|TRBV20-1|.
TGCAGTGCTAGTGCGGGACAGGGGTTCGTGGGCAATCAGCCCCAGCATTTT
CSASAGQGFVGNQPQHF
>.|TRBJ2-7|TRBV20-1|.
TGCAGTGCTAGAGTGCCGGGAACGAAGCCCGAGCAGTACTTC
CSARVPGTKPEQYF
>TRBD1|TRBJ1-1|TRBV19|few
TGTGCCAGTAGTAACCCCGGACAGGGGGCGGTTATGAGCACTGAAGCTTTCTTT
CASSNPGQGAVMSTEAFF
>TRBD2|TRBJ2-7|TRBV20-1|.
TGCAGTGGCAGGGTAGCGGGAGCGTACGAGCAGTACTTC
CSGRVAGAYEQYF
>.|TRBJ1-5|TRBV2|medium-sized
TGTGCCAGCAGCTCGCAGTCAACCTTCTATAGCAATCAGCCCCAGCATTTT
CASSSQSTFYSNQPQHF
>TRBD1|TRBJ2-7|TRBV10-2|few
TGCGCCAGCAGTGTGGGACAGGGGATCTACGAGCAGTACTTC
CASSVGQGIYEQYF
>TRBD1|TRBJ2-2|TRBV6-1|.
TGTGCCAGCAGACGGGACAGGCGTTCCACCGGGGAGCTGTTTTTT
CASRRDRRSTGELFF
>.|TRBJ1-5|TRBV6-2/TRBV6-3|few
TGTGCCAGCAGCCTTCAGTGGGGGAGCAATCAGCCCCAGCATTTT
CASSLQWGSNQPQHF
>.|TRBJ1-1|TRBV9|.
TGTGCCAGCAGCCCACACAGGGATCTGAACACTGAAGCTTTCTTT
CASSPHRDLNTEAFF
>TRBD1|TRBJ1-2|TRBV12-5|few
TGTGCTAGTGGTCTAGGACAGGGGGAACGGTACGGCTACACCTTC
CASGLGQGERYGYTF
>.|TRBJ2-7|TRBV24-1|.
TGTGCCACCATGGGGGAATACTCCTACGAGCAGTACTTC
CATMGEYSYEQYF
>.|TRBJ1-1|TRBV2|large
TGTGCCAGCAGTGAAAGTCGGGGGGGGGACGCTGAAGCTTTCTTT
CASSESRGGDAEAFF
>.|TRBJ1-2|TRBV24-1|.
TGTGCCACCAGTGATTTTGCGGCGGACTATGGCTACACCTTC
CATSDFAADYGYTF
>.|TRBJ1-3|TRBV12-3/TRBV12-4|.
TGTGCCAGCAGTTTAGCGTCGCGGGGGGCTGGAAACACCATATATTTT
CASSLASRGAGNTIYF
>TRBD1|TRBJ1-6|TRBV20-1|.
TGCAGTGCTAGAGGTGCTCAGGGGGCGTTTTCACCCCTCCACTTT
CSARGAQGAFSPLHF
>TRBD2|TRBJ2-3|TRBV20-1|few
TGCAGTGCTAGATCCAGCGGGGGGACCCCCTTTGAGCAGTATTTT
CSARSSGGTPFEQYF
>TRBD1|TRBJ2-7|TRBV6-1|few
TGTGCCAGCAGTGGACAGGGGGCGCGCCTCCGCTACGAGCAGTACTTC
CASSGQGARLRYEQYF
>TRBD1|TRBJ2-7|TRBV6-2/TRBV6-3|.
TGTGCCAGCCTGGGGGACAGGTCCGCCCACGAGCAGTACTTC
CASLGDRSAHEQYF
>.|TRBJ2-7|TRBV25-1|once
TGTGCCAGCAGTGAATATTACTACGAGCAGTACTTC
CASSEYYYEQYF
>.|TRBJ2-7|TRBV21-1|few
TGTGCCACCCAAGGGGGCTGGTACGAGCAGTACTTC
CATQGGWYEQYF
>TRBD2|TRBJ2-2|TRBV7-2|few
TGTGCCAGCAGCTTCGGTCGGCGGGGGGGCCGCGTCGGGGAGCTGTTTTTT
CASSFGRRGGRVGELFF
>.|TRBJ1-5|TRBV7-8|.
TGTGCCAGCAACTTAGGGCAGGCCAATCAGCCCCAGCATTTT
CASNLGQANQPQHF